A single T cell receptor (beta chain) is shown here with its context. This entry is derived from a study of cytomegalovirus exposure and HLA in healthy donors. Study-wide background: 81% of more than 300 genotyped donors fell in the Caucasian-associated ancestry cluster.

CDR3 length: 18 amino acids. The germline V gene encodes CDR1 MNHNS and CDR2 SASEGT. V lost 1 base to trimming and J lost 4 bases; unmatched junction nucleotides: 12. Primers: 60 Vbeta forward and 13 Jbeta reverse. TCRdb keeps only in-frame clones here, not all; method: immunoSEQ multiplex PCR. The table shows over 45,000 clones, with roughly four fifths occurring only once. V usage is TRBV6-1 and J usage is TRBJ1-2; TRBD1 aligns across 10 bases. This receptor was identified in a boy under 18 in good health and CMV-seropositive. Sequences were obtained from PBMCs. CDR3 coding DNA: TGTGCCAGCAGTGAAGTCCAGGGACAGGGGAACCTTCGCTATGGCTACACCTTC. Its translation: CASSEVQGQGNLRYGYTF.